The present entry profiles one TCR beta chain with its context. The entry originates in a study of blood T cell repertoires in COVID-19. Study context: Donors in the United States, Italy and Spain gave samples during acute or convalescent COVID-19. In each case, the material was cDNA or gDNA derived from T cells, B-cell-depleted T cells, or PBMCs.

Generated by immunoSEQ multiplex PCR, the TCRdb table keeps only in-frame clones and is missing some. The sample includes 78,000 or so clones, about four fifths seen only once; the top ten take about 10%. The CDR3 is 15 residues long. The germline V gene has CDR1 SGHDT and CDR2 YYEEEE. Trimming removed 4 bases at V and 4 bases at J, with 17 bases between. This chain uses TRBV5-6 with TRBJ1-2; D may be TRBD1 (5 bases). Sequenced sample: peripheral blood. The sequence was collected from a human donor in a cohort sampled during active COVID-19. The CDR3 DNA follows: TGTGCCAGCAGCCCCGTACCCCAGGGCCCCTATGGCTACACCTTC. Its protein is CASSPVPQGPYGYTF. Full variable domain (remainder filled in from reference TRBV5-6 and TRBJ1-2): DAGVTQSPTHLIKTRGQQVTLRCSPKSGHDTVSWYQQALGQGPQFIFQYYEEEERQRGNFPDRFSGHQFPNYSSELNVNALLLGDSALYLCASSPVPQGPYGYTFGSGTRLTVV.